Sequencing of this T cell receptor beta chain was carried out in a study of blood T cell repertoires in COVID-19. The assay was immunoSEQ multiplex PCR, and TCRdb's table has in-frame clones only and misses some. The data show more than 110,000 clones, more than 65% seen once. Germline V gene data show CDR1 as KGHSH and CDR2 as LQKENI. The ends lost 4 bases at V and 1 base at J; junction bases unmatched: 6. The CDR3 is 15 residues long. This clone occurred once. This rearrangement joins TRBV18 to TRBJ1-1; 7 bases map to TRBD1. This sequence originates from a man older than 75 with acute or convalescent COVID-19. Sequenced: peripheral blood. The DNA for the CDR3 is TGTGCCAGCTCACTTGGGACAGCTCAGAACACTGAAGCTTTCTTT. Encoded protein: CASSLGTAQNTEAFF.